The T cell receptor beta chain described here comes from a study of T-cell memory formation after mild COVID-19 (dated by TCRdb to the early 2020s). Regarding the complete study: Most TCR sequence clusters were specific to one of the two donors. Longitudinal TCRalpha and TCRbeta repertoire sequencing tracked T-cell clones expanding and contracting after mild COVID-19 in a couple of donors. The cohort was made up of two young adult volunteers, one female and one male, who were previously healthy.

TCRdb names Illumina NovaSeq 6000 as the instrument used. TCRalpha and TCRbeta cDNA libraries were constructed by 5'RACE with constant-segment primers, with sample barcodes and unique molecular identifiers being introduced. Trizol reagent was used to extract RNA from every sample. Library amplification was performed in two PCR steps, and a second sample barcode and Illumina TruSeq adapters were introduced in the second step. Sequencing of libraries was performed on an Illumina NovaSeq with 2 x 150 bp paired-end reads. Processing in the source paper ran as follows. With migec v1.2.7, reads were demultiplexed and then collapsed into UMI-guided consensus sequences. Using mixcr v2.1.11, the UMI consensuses were aligned to TRA and TRB V and J templates and assembled into clonotypes. A clonotype was counted as expanded or contracted only if both edgeR and NoisET called the change significant, with noise models trained on biological replicates. For edgeR calls, the cutoffs were a false discovery rate-adjusted p below 0.01 and a log2 fold-change threshold of 1. As an exploratory analysis of dynamics, PCA with hierarchical clustering was applied to max-normalized trajectories of the 1000 most abundant clonotypes. The CD4 or CD8 phenotype of responding clones was assigned using the separately sequenced CD4+ and CD8+ repertoires. Using fastp at Q25 and MiXCR, TCRdb reprocessed the public reads and kept productive beta chains. Each entry merges the rows of one CDR3 protein and shows their most common DNA and genes. The V and J calls here are based on TCRdb, not the publication. The sample table shows around 140,000 distinct CDR3 sequences, and 6% to 6.5% are seen once. Roughly 1.9% of the sample goes to the ten largest clones.

The full study reports these points: Only two mild cases were covered by the study, and larger cohorts that include severe cases with pre-infection samples were considered necessary. SARS-CoV-2 specificity was not confirmed for the second-wave clones peaking on day 37. Contracting CD4+ clones turned up mainly in the CM and EM memory subsets, whereas EMRA was where CD8+ clones were enriched. Balanced CD4/CD8 phenotypes were observed for clones contracting from day 15 to 85, whereas a bias towards CD4+ was observed for a second wave of clones expanding from day 15 to 37. The detection of some responding clones in pre-infection memory suggests that pre-existing cross-reactive memory T cells joined the SARS-CoV-2 response.

The CDR3 goes from the cysteine to the phenylalanine over 15 residues. Only the CDR3 DNA stays, 45 bases, in frame from base 1. Via the germline V gene, CDR1 is SGHTA and CDR2 FQGTGA. Ficoll-Paque density gradient centrifugation was the method used to isolate PBMCs. About this clonotype: Its antigen has not been determined. Just one base apart from a much larger clone, this may be a read error.

This chain joins TRBV7-3 to TRBJ1-1; TRBD1 fits 11 bases in the junction. This TCR derives from an adult woman who had mild COVID-19 (a few samples of this study predate the infection). The sample titles of this study are shuffled in the database, so cell type and time point are left out; the donor was told from shared clones. Sequencing was carried out using PBMCs or a T cell subset sorted from them (not recorded which). The CDR3 in this case is CGSSLTGTGGTEAFF. The sequence in DNA is TGTGGCAGCAGCTTAACGGGGACAGGGGGCACTGAAGCTTTCTTT.